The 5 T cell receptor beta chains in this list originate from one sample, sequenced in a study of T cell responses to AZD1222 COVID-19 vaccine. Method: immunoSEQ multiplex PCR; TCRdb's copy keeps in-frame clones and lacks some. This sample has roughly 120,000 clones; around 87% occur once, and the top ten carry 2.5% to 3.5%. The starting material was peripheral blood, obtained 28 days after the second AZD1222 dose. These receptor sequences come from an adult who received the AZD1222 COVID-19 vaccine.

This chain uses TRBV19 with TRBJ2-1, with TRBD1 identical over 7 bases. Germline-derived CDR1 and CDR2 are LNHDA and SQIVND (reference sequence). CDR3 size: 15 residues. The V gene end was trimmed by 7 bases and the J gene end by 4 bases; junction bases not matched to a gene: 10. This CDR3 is CASTIRTGWYNEQFF. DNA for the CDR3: TGTGCCAGTACTATTCGGACAGGTTGGTACAATGAGCAGTTCTTC. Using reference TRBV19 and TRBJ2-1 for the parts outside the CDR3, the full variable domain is DGGITQSPKYLFRKEGQNVTLSCEQNLNHDAMYWYRQDPGQGLRLIYYSQIVNDFQKGDIAEGYSVSREKKESFPLTVTSAQKNPTAFYLCASTIRTGWYNEQFFGPGTRLTVL.

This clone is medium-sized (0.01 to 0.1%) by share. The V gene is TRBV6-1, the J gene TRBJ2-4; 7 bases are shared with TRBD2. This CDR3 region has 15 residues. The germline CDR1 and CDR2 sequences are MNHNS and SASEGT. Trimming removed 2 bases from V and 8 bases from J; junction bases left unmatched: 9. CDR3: CASSEQAGSQDIQYF. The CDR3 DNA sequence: TGTGCCAGCAGTGAACAAGCGGGGTCACAGGACATTCAGTACTTC.

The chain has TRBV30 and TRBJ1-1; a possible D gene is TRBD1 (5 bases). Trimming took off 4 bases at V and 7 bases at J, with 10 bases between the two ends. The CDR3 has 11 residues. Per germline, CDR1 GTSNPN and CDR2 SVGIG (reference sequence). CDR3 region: CAWNGAGEAFF. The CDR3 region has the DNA TGTGCCTGGAACGGGGCCGGTGAAGCTTTCTTT.

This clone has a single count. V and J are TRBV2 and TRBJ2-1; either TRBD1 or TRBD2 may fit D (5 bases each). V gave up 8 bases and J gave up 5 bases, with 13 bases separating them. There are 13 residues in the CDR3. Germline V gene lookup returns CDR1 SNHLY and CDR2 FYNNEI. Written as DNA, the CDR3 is TGTGCCAGCGTGGGACCCTCTCACAATGAGCAGTTCTTC. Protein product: CASVGPSHNEQFF.

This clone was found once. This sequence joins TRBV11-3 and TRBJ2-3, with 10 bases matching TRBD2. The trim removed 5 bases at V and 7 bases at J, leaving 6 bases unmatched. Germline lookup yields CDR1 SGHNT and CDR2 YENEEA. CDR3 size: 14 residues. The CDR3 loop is CASSSGGAANTQYF. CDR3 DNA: TGTGCCAGCAGCAGCGGGGGGGCCGCAAATACGCAGTATTTT.